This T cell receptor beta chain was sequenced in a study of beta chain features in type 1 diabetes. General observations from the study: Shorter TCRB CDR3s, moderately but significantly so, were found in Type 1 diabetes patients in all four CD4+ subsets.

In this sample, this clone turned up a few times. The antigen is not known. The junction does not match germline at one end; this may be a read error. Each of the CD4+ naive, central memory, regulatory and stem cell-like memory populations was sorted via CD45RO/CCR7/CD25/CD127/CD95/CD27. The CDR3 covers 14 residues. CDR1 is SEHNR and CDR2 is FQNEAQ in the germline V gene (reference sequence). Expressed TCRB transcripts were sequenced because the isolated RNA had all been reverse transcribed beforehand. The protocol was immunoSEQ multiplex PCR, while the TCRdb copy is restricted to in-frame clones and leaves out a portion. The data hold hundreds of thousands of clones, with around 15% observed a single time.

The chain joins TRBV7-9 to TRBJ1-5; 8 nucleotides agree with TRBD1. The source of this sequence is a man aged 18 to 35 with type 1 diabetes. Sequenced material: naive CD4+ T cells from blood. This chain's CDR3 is CASSTGQASQAQHF. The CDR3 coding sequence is TGTGCCAGCAGCACGGGACAGGCCTCTCAGGCCCAGCATTTT.